What follows are 5 T cell receptor beta chains derived from one specimen sequenced in a study of cytomegalovirus exposure and HLA in healthy donors. The PCR had 60 Vbeta and 13 Jbeta primers. Profiling relied on immunoSEQ multiplex PCR, and the TCRdb table lists in-frame clones only, not all of them. The sample lists about 61,000 clones, 89% seen once, with about 1.4% in the top ten. Sequencing was done on a sample of PBMCs. All receptors come from a man under 40 in good health and CMV-seropositive.

The genes are TRBV7-3 and TRBJ2-7; D perhaps matches TRBD2 (6 bases). This CDR3 is built from 15 residues. Trimming pared 5 bases from V and 3 bases from J, leaving 17 bases between. Germline CDR1 SGHTA, CDR2 FQGTGA. CDR3 nucleotides: TGTGCCAGCAGCCGAGGGACGGGGGAGAACTACGAGCAGTACTTC. Translation gives CASSRGTGENYEQYF.

The chain combines TRBV11-2 with TRBJ2-7; 9 positions agree with TRBD2. Germline loops: CDR1 SGHAT, CDR2 FQNNGV. V dropped 4 bases and J dropped 2; count of bases not matched to a gene: 6. The CDR3 is 15 residues long. CDR3 in amino acids: CASSSLGLAAYEQYF. Here the CDR3 DNA reads TGTGCCAGCAGCTCCTTGGGACTAGCCGCCTACGAGCAGTACTTC.

This chain uses TRBV4-2 with TRBJ1-6; maybe TRBD1 (5 bases). The V gene's germline CDR1 is LGHNA and CDR2 YNFKEQ. The CDR3 length is 16 residues. Between the trimmed V and J ends, which lost 3 bases and 0 bases, there was a span of 9 bases. The CDR3 loop reads CASSQTVPSYNSPLHF. The DNA for the CDR3 is TGTGCCAGCAGCCAGACAGTTCCCTCCTATAATTCACCCCTCCACTTT.

This clone was counted a single time. CDR3 amino acids: CASRTSGFNEQFF. CDR3 bases: TGTGCCAGCAGGACTAGCGGCTTCAATGAGCAGTTCTTC. V gene TRBV6-1 combines with J gene TRBJ2-1; 9 bases are a match to TRBD2. This CDR3 comprises 13 residues. The trim removed 6 bases at V and 6 bases at J, leaving 3 bases unmatched. Germline V CDR1 and CDR2: MNHNS, SASEGT.

This clone was found a few times. CDR3 nucleotides: TGCGCCAGCAGTGAACTAAGCGCGGAAGGAAACACCATATATTTT. It translates to CASSELSAEGNTIYF. This chain connects TRBV10-2 to TRBJ1-3; D is unclear. CDR1 and CDR2 (germline): WSHSY, SAAADI. The V end was cut by 3 bases, the J end by 4 bases, with 13 bases between. This CDR3 has 15 amino acids.